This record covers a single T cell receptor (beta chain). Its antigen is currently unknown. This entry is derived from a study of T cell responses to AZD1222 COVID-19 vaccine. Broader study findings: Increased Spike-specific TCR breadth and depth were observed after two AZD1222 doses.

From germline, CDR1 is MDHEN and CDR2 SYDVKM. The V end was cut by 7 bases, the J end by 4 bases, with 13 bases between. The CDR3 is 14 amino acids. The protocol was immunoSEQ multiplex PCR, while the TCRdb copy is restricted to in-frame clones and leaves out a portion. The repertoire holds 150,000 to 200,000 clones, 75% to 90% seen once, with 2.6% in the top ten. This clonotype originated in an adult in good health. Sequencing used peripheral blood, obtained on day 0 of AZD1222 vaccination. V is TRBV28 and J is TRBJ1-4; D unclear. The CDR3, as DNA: TGTGCCAGCAACCCCACAGCTATTAATGAAAAACTGTTTTTT. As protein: CASNPTAINEKLFF.